One sample yielded the 31 T cell receptor beta chains listed below, sequenced in a study of blood T cell dynamics during melanoma immunotherapy. Stated time point: pre-treatment baseline. This table comes from immunoSEQ multiplex PCR, and its TCRdb copy is limited to in-frame clones, with some not included. The sample comprises about 9,700 clones, 80% to 90% of which are singletons, and under 35% rests with the top ten. This specimen was blood, taken from a patient treated with checkpoint blockade. The receptors originated from a human donor with melanoma.

The CDR3 DNA reads TGTGCCACCAGGGTGGGGTACCAAGAGACCCAGTACTTC. It yields the protein CATRVGYQETQYF. The chain links TRBV15 to TRBJ2-5; D unclear. The CDR3 runs 13 residues. V was clipped by 6 bases and J by 0 bases, with 8 bases between them. Germline V gives CDR1 LNHNV, CDR2 YYDKDF (reference sequence).

The rearrangement joins TRBV11-2 to TRBJ1-2, with D perhaps matching TRBD1 (5 bases). This CDR3 contains 14 residues. Germline V lookup: CDR1 SGHAT, CDR2 FQNNGV. V was clipped by 7 bases and J by 2 bases, with 14 bases between them. The CDR3 loop reads CASTLYRGNYGYTF. The CDR3 DNA is TGTGCCAGCACCCTCTATCGGGGGAACTATGGCTACACCTTC.

This rearrangement joins TRBV19 to TRBJ2-6; perhaps TRBD1 as D (6 bases). Trimming took 5 bases from V and 0 from J, leaving 8 bases between them. Per germline, CDR1 LNHDA and CDR2 SQIVND (reference sequence). The CDR3 extends over 15 amino acids. The CDR3 bases are TGTGCCAGTAGTGTGGACAGCTCTGGGGCCAACGTCCTGACTTTC. Encoded protein: CASSVDSSGANVLTF.

The chain combines TRBV7-5 with TRBJ2-3; TRBD2 is the table's D call and was not checked against the DNA. TRBV7-5 is listed as a pseudogene. CDR3 length: 15 amino acids. Here the CDR3 reads CARRRTSGAPDTQYF. The CDR3 DNA is TGTGCCAGAAGGCGGACTAGCGGGGCCCCAGATACGCAGTATTTT.

The chain employs TRBV6-4 and TRBJ1-5, with D uncertain. CDR3 length: 13 residues. With 7 bases removed from V and 6 bases from J, the gap between germline ends came to 13 bases. The germline gives CDR1 MRHNA, CDR2 SNTAGT. The CDR3 DNA sequence: TGTGCCAGCAACCCCGTTGGGATTCAGCCCCAGCATTTT. Translation gives CASNPVGIQPQHF.

The chain carries TRBV4-1 and TRBJ2-3; D ambiguous. Trimming removed 4 bases from V and 0 bases from J, with 17 bases in between. Looked up from germline, CDR1 is MGHRA and CDR2 is YSYEKL. The CDR3 covers 17 residues. The CDR3 DNA reads as TGCGCCAGCAGCCGCGCCCCCCTTGCTCCGAGCACAGATACGCAGTATTTT. Protein: CASSRAPLAPSTDTQYF.

Here the CDR3 reads CASRGPTNYGYTF. The DNA for the CDR3 is TGCGCCAGCCGGGGCCCAACTAACTATGGCTACACCTTC. The genes are TRBV5-1 and TRBJ1-2; the D gene is possibly TRBD1 (5 bases). The CDR3 contains 13 residues. V lost 7 bases and J 0 bases, leaving 10 bases between the germline ends. In germline, CDR1 is SGHRS, CDR2 YFSETQ.

This clone was seen only once. The chain joins TRBV21-1 to TRBJ2-2; TRBD2 reflects the table's D call only, with no check against the DNA. TRBV21-1 is shown as a pseudogene. The CDR3 runs 16 residues. The CDR3 nucleotides read TGTGCCAGCAGTCCGGGACTAGCGGACGCCACCGGGGAGCTGTTTTTT. Its translation: CASSPGLADATGELFF.

The genes are TRBV10-1 and TRBJ1-1; 8 bases match TRBD1. The junction had 13 bases not matched to a gene; V was cut back by 4 bases and J by 6 bases. The CDR3 consists of 16 residues. Per germline, CDR1 WNHNN and CDR2 SYGVQD (reference sequence). DNA for the CDR3: TGCGCCAGCAGTGTCAAAAATTACAGGGGGAAGGCTGAAGCTTTCTTT. Translated: CASSVKNYRGKAEAFF.

The rearrangement uses TRBV4-1 and TRBJ2-7, with TRBD1 matching 7 bases. This CDR3 contains 14 residues. Unmatched junction bases numbered 5, after V lost 4 bases and J lost 2 bases. Germline loops: CDR1 MGHRA, CDR2 YSYEKL. In nucleotides, the CDR3 is TGCGCCAGCAGCCCTAGACAGGGTCCCTACGAGCAGTACTTC. Amino acid sequence: CASSPRQGPYEQYF.

CDR3 protein: CASSPSGGNEKLFF. The DNA of the CDR3 is TGTGCCAGCTCCCCCTCGGGGGGTAATGAAAAACTGTTTTTT. The V gene is TRBV18, the J gene TRBJ1-4; TRBD1 is a possible D gene (5 bases). CDR1 is KGHSH and CDR2 is LQKENI in the germline V gene. The CDR3 sequence is 14 residues long. V shed 6 bases and J shed 4 bases, with 12 bases lying between them.

V is TRBV5-6 and J is TRBJ2-5, with a weak D call TRBD2 (6 bases). CDR3 size: 16 residues. Germline-derived CDR1 and CDR2 are SGHDT and YYEEEE. V was clipped by 0 bases and J by 2 bases, with 14 bases between them. The CDR3: CASSLGGRSLQETQYF. CDR3 coding DNA: TGTGCCAGCAGCTTGGGGGGGAGGTCCCTTCAAGAGACCCAGTACTTC.

CDR3 in DNA: TGTGCCAGCAGCTTAGCGCCCCGGTACGAGCAGTACTTC. Encoded protein: CASSLAPRYEQYF. J is TRBJ2-7 and V is TRBV7-6; unclear D gene. Per the germline V gene, CDR1 is SGHVS and CDR2 is FNYEAQ. The CDR3 has 13 residues. The ends were cut back, 0 bases at V and 4 bases at J, with 7 bases in the middle.

V usage is TRBV7-9 and J usage is TRBJ2-1; D is unresolved. CDR3 length: 13 residues. Germline V CDR1 and CDR2: SEHNR, FQNEAQ (reference sequence). Trimming stripped 5 bases from V and 3 bases from J, with 8 bases between. The chain's CDR3 is CASSPGSYNEQFF. The DNA of the CDR3 is TGTGCCAGCAGCCCCGGCAGCTACAATGAGCAGTTCTTC.

The gene calls are TRBV15 and TRBJ1-2, with D perhaps matching TRBD1 (6 bases). The CDR3 consists of 15 residues. Germline CDR1 LNHNV, CDR2 YYDKDF (reference sequence). The ends were cut back, 0 bases at V and 2 bases at J, with 10 bases in the middle. The CDR3: CATSRDLGANYGYTF. CDR3 in DNA: TGTGCCACCAGCAGAGATTTGGGGGCGAACTATGGCTACACCTTC.

This clone was seen a single time. The chain combines TRBV2 with TRBJ1-1, with D possibly being TRBD1 (6 bases). This CDR3 has 13 amino acids. V gave up 6 bases and J gave up 2 bases, with 10 bases separating them. Germline CDR1 and CDR2: SNHLY and FYNNEI. The CDR3 DNA sequence: TGTGCCAGCAGGGGGGACATCAACACTGAAGCTTTCTTT. This encodes CASRGDINTEAFF.

The V and J genes are TRBV6-1 and TRBJ2-7, with D perhaps given as TRBD1 or TRBD2 (5 bases each). CDR1 and CDR2 from the germline V gene are MNHNS and SASEGT. V gave up 3 bases and J gave up 2 bases, with 17 bases separating them. This CDR3 has 16 residues. Here the CDR3 DNA reads TGTGCCAGCAGTGAGGGGACCCAGGGATCACCCTACGAGCAGTACTTC. It codes for CASSEGTQGSPYEQYF.

The chain recombines TRBV7-2 with TRBJ2-4; TRBD1 matches 8 bases. CDR3 size: 14 residues. Germline CDR1 SGHTA, CDR2 FQGNSA. The V gene end was trimmed by 5 bases and the J gene end by 9 bases; junction bases not matched to a gene: 9. The CDR3 DNA reads as TGTGCCAGCAGCCCGAGAACAGGGGGAGGCATTCAGTACTTC. It yields the protein CASSPRTGGGIQYF.

The chain has TRBV19 and TRBJ2-7; D gene ambiguous. The length of the CDR3 is 16 residues. The germline V and J ends were trimmed by 0 bases and 0 bases, with 12 bases remaining between them. Germline CDR1 LNHDA, CDR2 SQIVND (reference sequence). The CDR3 reads CASSIEAYSPSYEQYF. The CDR3 DNA reads TGTGCCAGTAGTATAGAGGCCTACAGCCCCTCCTACGAGCAGTACTTC.

The chain uses TRBV28 and TRBJ1-1; possibly TRBD1 for D (5 bases). Trimming took off 3 bases at V and 1 base at J, with 9 bases between the two ends. The CDR3 runs 14 residues. From germline, CDR1 is MDHEN and CDR2 SYDVKM. The CDR3 here is CASSLGGGNTEAFF. In nucleotides, the CDR3 is TGTGCCAGCAGTTTGGGGGGAGGGAACACTGAAGCTTTCTTT.

The gene calls are TRBV4-1 and TRBJ1-5; D perhaps matches TRBD1 (6 bases). The germline gives CDR1 MGHRA, CDR2 YSYEKL. The CDR3 is 16 amino acids. V was trimmed by 1 base and J by 5 bases, leaving 15 bases between them. The CDR3 coding sequence is TGCGCCAGCAGCCAAGGGGGGGCCTACGGGCATCAGCCCCAGCATTTT. Its protein is CASSQGGAYGHQPQHF.

The V gene is TRBV5-6, the J gene TRBJ2-7; D may correspond to TRBD1 or TRBD2 (5 bases each). Trimming took off 4 bases at V and 6 bases at J, with 17 bases between the two ends. Germline CDR1 SGHDT, CDR2 YYEEEE. This CDR3 has 14 amino acids. The CDR3: CASSPGPLGGEQYF. The CDR3 DNA follows: TGTGCCAGCAGCCCGGGGCCCCTTGGTGGCGAGCAGTACTTC.

The V and J genes are TRBV6-1 and TRBJ2-5, with 9 bases fitting TRBD2. The end of the DNA fits TRBJ2-7 better, so the J call may be wrong. Germline loops: CDR1 MNHNS, CDR2 SASEGT. This CDR3 has 15 residues. The DNA of the CDR3 is TGTGCCAGCAGTGACAGACTAGCGGAGTCCTACGAGCAGTACTTC. It encodes CASSDRLAESYEQYF.

The chain couples TRBV30 to TRBJ2-1, with D perhaps TRBD2 (6 bases). Germline V gene data show CDR1 as GTSNPN and CDR2 as SVGIG (reference sequence). The CDR3 runs to 12 residues. V lost 5 bases, J lost 12 bases, and 17 bases lay in between. For the CDR3, the DNA is TGTGCCTGGGAGGCGGGGATTCCAACGCAGTTCTTC. Translating it yields CAWEAGIPTQFF.

The chain carries TRBV2 and TRBJ2-5; D ambiguous. Germline loops: CDR1 SNHLY, CDR2 FYNNEI. CDR3 length: 14 residues. V was cut by 3 bases and J by 4 bases, with 12 bases left in between. The DNA for the CDR3 is TGTGCCAGCAGTGAGATCCCGGGTGGAGAGACCCAGTACTTC. This encodes CASSEIPGGETQYF.

The chain carries TRBV28 and TRBJ2-5, with TRBD1 identical over 9 bases. Germline V lookup: CDR1 MDHEN, CDR2 SYDVKM. Trimming at V came to 5 bases and at J to 3 bases, leaving 7 bases not matched to a gene. The CDR3 has 15 amino acids. This chain's CDR3 is CASSHPGQGKETQYF. The CDR3 DNA is TGTGCCAGCAGTCACCCGGGACAGGGAAAAGAGACCCAGTACTTC.

The rearrangement links TRBV6-5 to TRBJ2-5; TRBD2 is a possible D gene (5 bases). Germline V gene sequence: CDR1 MNHEY, CDR2 SVGAGI. CDR3 length equals 14 residues. V lost 2 bases and J 5 bases, leaving 12 bases between the germline ends. CDR3 in amino acids: CASSYPAGGETQYF. The CDR3 coding sequence is TGTGCCAGCAGTTACCCGGCGGGTGGTGAGACCCAGTACTTC.

This clone appeared a single time. The chain has TRBV7-2 and TRBJ1-5, with TRBD1 matching over 8 bases. Germline V lookup: CDR1 SGHTA, CDR2 FQGNSA. There are 14 residues in the CDR3. V lost 5 bases, J lost 7 bases, and 7 bases stayed unmatched. CDR3 coding DNA: TGTGCCAGCAGCCCACAGGGGGGAGGGCAGCCCCAGCATTTT. Protein sequence: CASSPQGGGQPQHF. Full variable domain (remainder filled in from reference TRBV7-2 and TRBJ1-5): GAGVSQSPSNKVTEKGKDVELRCDPISGHTALYWYRQSLGQGLEFLIYFQGNSAPDKSGLPSDRFSAERTGGSVSTLTIQRTQQEDSAVYLCASSPQGGGQPQHFGDGTRLSIL.

CDR3 in amino acids: CASSLDTAYEQYF. CDR3 nucleotide sequence: TGCGCCAGCAGCTTGGACACAGCCTACGAGCAGTACTTC. The chain joins TRBV5-1 to TRBJ2-7, with D hard to call. CDR1 is SGHRS and CDR2 is YFSETQ in the germline V gene. V gave up 0 bases and J gave up 2 bases, with 6 bases separating them. The CDR3 spans 13 residues.

CDR3 sequence (DNA): TGTGCCAGCAGCCGCGGGGCCCAAGAGACCCAGTACTTC. As protein: CASSRGAQETQYF. J is TRBJ2-5 and V is TRBV11-3; D possibly corresponds to TRBD2 (6 bases). V dropped 5 bases and J dropped 1 base, with 8 bases sitting between them. CDR1 and CDR2 from the germline V gene are SGHNT and YENEEA. CDR3 length: 13 amino acids.

As to this clone: The junction and the germline gene differ at one end; a read error may be behind it. This sequence joins TRBV11-2 and TRBJ1-3; TRBD1 aligns across 7 bases. This CDR3 is 15 amino acids long. Germline CDR1 SGHAT, CDR2 FQNNGV. Written as DNA, the CDR3 is TGCGCCAGCAGCCAAGGGGGCCAGCAAGGAAACACCATATATTTT. Protein sequence: CASSQGGQQGNTIYF.